The clone carrying this T cell receptor (beta chain) was recorded at least ten times. MiXCR, applied by TCRdb to the reads, yields one record per CDR3 protein. The sample gives some 390,000 distinct CDR3 sequences, approximately 18% of which show up once; around 8.6% is in the top ten. This record belongs to a study of T cell repertoires in cytomegalovirus infection. The CDR3 covers 17 residues. Germline lookup yields CDR1 SGHTA and CDR2 FQGNSA. The J segment lost 4 bases and the V segment lost 1 base, leaving 9 bases of the junction unmatched. The sequencing input was PBMCs. The chain carries TRBV7-2 and TRBJ2-3, with TRBD2 matching 9 bases. The source of this sequence is a human donor in good health (CMV status not recorded). Some clones in this sample may be carry-over from other donors' samples. The CDR3 DNA follows: TGTGCCAGCAGCTTAGGGGGCGGGGGGGCCTTGGCAGATACGCAGTATTTT. This gives the protein CASSLGGGGALADTQYF.